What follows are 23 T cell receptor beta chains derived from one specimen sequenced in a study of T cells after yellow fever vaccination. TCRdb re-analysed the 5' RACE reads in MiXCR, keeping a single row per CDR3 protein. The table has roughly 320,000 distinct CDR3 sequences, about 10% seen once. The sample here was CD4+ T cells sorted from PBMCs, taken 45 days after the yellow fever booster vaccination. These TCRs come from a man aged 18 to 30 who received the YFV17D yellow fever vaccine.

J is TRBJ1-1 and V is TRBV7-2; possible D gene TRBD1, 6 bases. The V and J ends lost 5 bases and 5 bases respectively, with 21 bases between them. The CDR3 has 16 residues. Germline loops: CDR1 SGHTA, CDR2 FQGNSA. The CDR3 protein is CASSPAPDRPLTEAFF. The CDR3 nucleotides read TGTGCCAGCAGCCCAGCTCCGGACAGACCCTTAACTGAAGCTTTCTTT.

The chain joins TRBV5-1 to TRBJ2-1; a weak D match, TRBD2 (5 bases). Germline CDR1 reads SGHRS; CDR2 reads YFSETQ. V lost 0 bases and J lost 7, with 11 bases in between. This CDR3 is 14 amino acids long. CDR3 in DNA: TGCGCCAGCAGCTTGGCCTTAGCGCTGAATGAGCAGTTCTTC. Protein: CASSLALALNEQFF.

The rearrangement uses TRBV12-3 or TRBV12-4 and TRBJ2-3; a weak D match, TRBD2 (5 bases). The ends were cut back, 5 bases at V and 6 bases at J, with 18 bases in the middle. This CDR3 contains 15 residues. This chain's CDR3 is CASSRDVTGRDTQYF. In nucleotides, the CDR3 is TGTGCCAGCAGTAGGGATGTGACGGGAAGGGATACGCAGTATTTT.

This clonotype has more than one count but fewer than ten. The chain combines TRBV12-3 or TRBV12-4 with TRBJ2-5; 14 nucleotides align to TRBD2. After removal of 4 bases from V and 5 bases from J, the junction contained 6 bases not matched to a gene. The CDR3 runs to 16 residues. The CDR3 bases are TGTGCCAGCAGTTCCGGACTAGCGGGGGGATGGGAGACCCAGTACTTC. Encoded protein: CASSSGLAGGWETQYF.

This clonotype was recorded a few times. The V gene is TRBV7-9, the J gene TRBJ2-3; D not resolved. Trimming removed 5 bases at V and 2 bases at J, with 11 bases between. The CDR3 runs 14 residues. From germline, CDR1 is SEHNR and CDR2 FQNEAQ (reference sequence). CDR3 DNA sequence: TGTGCCAGCAGCATGAGGACCTACACAGATACGCAGTATTTT. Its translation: CASSMRTYTDTQYF.

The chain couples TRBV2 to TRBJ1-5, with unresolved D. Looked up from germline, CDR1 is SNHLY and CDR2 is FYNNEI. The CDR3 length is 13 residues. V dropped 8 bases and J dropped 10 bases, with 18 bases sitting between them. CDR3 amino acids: CASGLRGISPQHF. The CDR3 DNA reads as TGTGCCAGCGGGCTTAGAGGGATCTCTCCCCAGCATTTT.

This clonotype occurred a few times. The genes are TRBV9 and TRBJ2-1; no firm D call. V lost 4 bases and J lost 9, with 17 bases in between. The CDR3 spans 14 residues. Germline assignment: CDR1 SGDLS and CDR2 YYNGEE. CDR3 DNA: TGTGCCAGCAGCCCCCAGACCCTCGTCCTTGAGCAGTTCTTC. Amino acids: CASSPQTLVLEQFF.

The CDR3 is CATSREGWDTEAFF. In DNA, the CDR3 is TGTGCCACCAGCAGAGAGGGATGGGACACTGAAGCTTTCTTT. This chain links TRBV15 with TRBJ1-1; no clear D. The germline V gene encodes CDR1 LNHNV and CDR2 YYDKDF (reference sequence). The CDR3 extends over 14 amino acids. V was cut by 0 bases and J by 3 bases, with 8 bases left in between.

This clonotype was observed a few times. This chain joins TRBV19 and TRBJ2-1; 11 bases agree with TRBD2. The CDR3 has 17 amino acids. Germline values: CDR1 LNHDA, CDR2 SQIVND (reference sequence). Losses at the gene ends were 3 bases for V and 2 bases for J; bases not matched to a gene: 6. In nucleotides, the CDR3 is TGTGCCAGTAGTATCCCTAGCGGGGGGATGCCCTACAATGAGCAGTTCTTC. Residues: CASSIPSGGMPYNEQFF.

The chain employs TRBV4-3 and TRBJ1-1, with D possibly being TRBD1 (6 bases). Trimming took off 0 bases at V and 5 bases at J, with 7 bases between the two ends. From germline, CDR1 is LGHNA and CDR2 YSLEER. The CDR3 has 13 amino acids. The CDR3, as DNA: TGCGCCAGCAGCCAAGAGCAGGGGACTGAAGCTTTCTTT. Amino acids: CASSQEQGTEAFF.

As DNA, the CDR3 is TGTGCCAGCAGCTTATTTACCTACGAGCAGTACTTC. It codes for CASSLFTYEQYF. The chain carries TRBV7-9 and TRBJ2-7; no definite D call. CDR3 size: 12 residues. V was shortened by 2 bases and J by 2 bases, with 4 bases between the two germline ends. The V gene's germline CDR1 is SEHNR and CDR2 FQNEAQ (reference sequence).

This chain's CDR3 is CASSLASTGGPREQYF. CDR3 nucleotides: TGCGCCAGCAGCTTGGCCTCGACAGGGGGCCCTCGGGAGCAGTACTTC. This chain links TRBV5-1 with TRBJ2-7, with 10 bases fitting TRBD1. Per the germline V gene, CDR1 is SGHRS and CDR2 is YFSETQ. This CDR3 spans 16 amino acids. With V trimmed by 0 bases and J by 7 bases, 10 bases remained unmatched. Complete variable domain (other parts from reference TRBV5-1 and TRBJ2-7): KAGVTQTPRYLIKTRGQQVTLSCSPISGHRSVSWYQQTPGQGLQFLFEYFSETQRNKGNFPGRFSGRQFSNSRSEMNVSTLELGDSALYLCASSLASTGGPREQYFGPGTRLTVT.

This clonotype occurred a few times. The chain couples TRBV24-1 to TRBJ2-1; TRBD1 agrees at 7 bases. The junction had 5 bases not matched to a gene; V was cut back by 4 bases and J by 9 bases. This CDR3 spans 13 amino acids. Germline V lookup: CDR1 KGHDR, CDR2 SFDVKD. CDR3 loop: CATSEYRGGEQFF. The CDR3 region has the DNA TGTGCCACCAGTGAATACAGGGGCGGTGAGCAGTTCTTC.

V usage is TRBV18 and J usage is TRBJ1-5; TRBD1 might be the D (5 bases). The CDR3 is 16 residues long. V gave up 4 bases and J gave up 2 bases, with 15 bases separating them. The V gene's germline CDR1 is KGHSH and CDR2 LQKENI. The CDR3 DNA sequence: TGTGCCAGCTCACTATACGGGGGGAGAGGCAATCAGCCCCAGCATTTT. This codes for CASSLYGGRGNQPQHF.

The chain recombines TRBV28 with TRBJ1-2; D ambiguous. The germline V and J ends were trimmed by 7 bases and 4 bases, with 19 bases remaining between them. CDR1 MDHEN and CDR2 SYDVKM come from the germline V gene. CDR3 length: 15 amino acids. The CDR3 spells CASISAGSRSYGYTF. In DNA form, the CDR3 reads TGTGCCAGCATATCAGCGGGTTCACGATCCTATGGCTACACCTTC.

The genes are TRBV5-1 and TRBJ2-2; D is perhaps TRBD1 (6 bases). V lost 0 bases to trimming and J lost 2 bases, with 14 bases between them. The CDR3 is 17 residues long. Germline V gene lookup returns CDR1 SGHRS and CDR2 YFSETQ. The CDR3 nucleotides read TGCGCCAGCAGCTTGGGGCTTGGGACACTCAACACCGGGGAGCTGTTTTTT. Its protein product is CASSLGLGTLNTGELFF.

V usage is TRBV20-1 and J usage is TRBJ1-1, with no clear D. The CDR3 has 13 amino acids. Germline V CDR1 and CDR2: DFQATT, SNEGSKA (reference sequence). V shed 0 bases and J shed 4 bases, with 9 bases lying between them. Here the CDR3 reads CSARDMRTTEAFF. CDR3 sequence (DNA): TGCAGTGCTAGAGATATGAGGACCACTGAAGCTTTCTTT.

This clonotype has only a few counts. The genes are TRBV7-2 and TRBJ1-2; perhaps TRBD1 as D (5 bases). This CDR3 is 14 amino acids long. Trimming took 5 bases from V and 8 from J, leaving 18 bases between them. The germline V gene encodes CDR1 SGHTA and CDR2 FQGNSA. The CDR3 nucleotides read TGTGCCAGCAGCGTACGAGGGACTACCGAAGGCTACACCTTC. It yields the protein CASSVRGTTEGYTF.

CDR3 sequence reads: CASSPGTAYYEQYF. DNA of the CDR3: TGTGCCAGCAGTCCAGGGACAGCTTACTACGAGCAGTACTTC. V and J are TRBV7-2 and TRBJ2-7, with 7 bases identical to TRBD1. Germline V CDR1 and CDR2: SGHTA, FQGNSA. Trimming at V came to 6 bases and at J to 3 bases, leaving 8 bases not matched to a gene. This CDR3 spans 14 amino acids.

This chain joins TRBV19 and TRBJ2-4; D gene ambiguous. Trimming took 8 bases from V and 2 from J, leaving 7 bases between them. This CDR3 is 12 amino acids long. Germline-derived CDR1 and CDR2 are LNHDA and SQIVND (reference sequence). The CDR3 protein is CASGPPKNIQYF. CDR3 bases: TGTGCCAGTGGTCCACCCAAAAACATTCAGTACTTC. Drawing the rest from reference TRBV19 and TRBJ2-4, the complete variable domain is DGGITQSPKYLFRKEGQNVTLSCEQNLNHDAMYWYRQDPGQGLRLIYYSQIVNDFQKGDIAEGYSVSREKKESFPLTVTSAQKNPTAFYLCASGPPKNIQYFGAGTRLSVL.

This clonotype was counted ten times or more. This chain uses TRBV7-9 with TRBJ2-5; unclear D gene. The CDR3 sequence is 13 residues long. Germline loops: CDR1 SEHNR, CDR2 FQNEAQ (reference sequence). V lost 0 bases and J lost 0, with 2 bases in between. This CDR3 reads CASSLAHQETQYF. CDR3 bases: TGTGCCAGCAGCTTAGCCCACCAAGAGACCCAGTACTTC.

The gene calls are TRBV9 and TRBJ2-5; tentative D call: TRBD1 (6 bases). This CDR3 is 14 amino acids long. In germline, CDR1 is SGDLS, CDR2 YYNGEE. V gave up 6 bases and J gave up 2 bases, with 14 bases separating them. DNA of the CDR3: TGTGCCAGCAACGTGGGGGCCAGGCAAGAGACCCAGTACTTC. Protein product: CASNVGARQETQYF.

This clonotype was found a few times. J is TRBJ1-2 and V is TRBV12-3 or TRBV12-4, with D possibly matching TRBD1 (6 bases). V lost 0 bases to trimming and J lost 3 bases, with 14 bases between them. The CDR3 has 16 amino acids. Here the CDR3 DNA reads TGTGCCAGCAGTTTAGCGGGACGGACAGCCGACTATGGCTACACCTTC. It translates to CASSLAGRTADYGYTF.